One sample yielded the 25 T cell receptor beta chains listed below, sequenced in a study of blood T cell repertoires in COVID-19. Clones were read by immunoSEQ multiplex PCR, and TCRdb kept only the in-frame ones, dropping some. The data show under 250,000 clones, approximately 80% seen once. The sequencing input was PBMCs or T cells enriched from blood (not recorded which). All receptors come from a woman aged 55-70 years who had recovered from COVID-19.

CDR3 in DNA: TGTGCCAGCAGCATTAGAAAGAACACTGAAGCTTTCTTT. It codes for CASSIRKNTEAFF. The chain joins TRBV12-3 or TRBV12-4 to TRBJ1-1; D unclear. The CDR3 has 13 amino acids. V lost 6 bases to trimming and J lost 1 base, with 9 bases between them.

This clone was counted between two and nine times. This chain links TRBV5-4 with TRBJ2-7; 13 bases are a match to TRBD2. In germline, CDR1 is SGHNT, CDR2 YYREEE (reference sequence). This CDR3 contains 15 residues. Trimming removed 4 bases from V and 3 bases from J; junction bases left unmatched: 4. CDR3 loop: CASSPGLAGIYEQYF. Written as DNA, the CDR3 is TGTGCCAGCAGCCCGGGACTAGCGGGGATCTACGAGCAGTACTTC.

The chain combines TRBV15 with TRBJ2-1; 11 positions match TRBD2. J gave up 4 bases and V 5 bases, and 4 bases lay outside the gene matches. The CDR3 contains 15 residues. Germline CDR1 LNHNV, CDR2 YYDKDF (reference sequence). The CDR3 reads CATSPGTSGYNEQFF. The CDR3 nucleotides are TGTGCCACCAGCCCCGGGACTAGCGGTTACAATGAGCAGTTCTTC.

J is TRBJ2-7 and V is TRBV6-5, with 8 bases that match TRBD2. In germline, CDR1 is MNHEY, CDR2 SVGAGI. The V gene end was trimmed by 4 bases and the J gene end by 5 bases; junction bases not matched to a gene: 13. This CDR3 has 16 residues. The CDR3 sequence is CASSFRKAGDINEQYF. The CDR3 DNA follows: TGTGCCAGCAGTTTCCGCAAAGCGGGAGATATCAACGAGCAGTACTTC.

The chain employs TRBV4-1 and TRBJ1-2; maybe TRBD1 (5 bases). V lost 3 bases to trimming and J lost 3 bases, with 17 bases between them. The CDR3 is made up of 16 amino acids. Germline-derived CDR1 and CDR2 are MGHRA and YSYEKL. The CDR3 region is CASSQGSSGGDYGYTF. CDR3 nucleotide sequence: TGCGCCAGCAGCCAGGGAAGTTCGGGGGGTGACTATGGCTACACCTTC.

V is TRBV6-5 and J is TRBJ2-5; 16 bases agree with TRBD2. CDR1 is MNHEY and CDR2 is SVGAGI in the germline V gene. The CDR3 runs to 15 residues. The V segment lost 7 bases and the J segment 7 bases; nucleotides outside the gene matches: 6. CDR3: CASTGTSGGAWTQYF. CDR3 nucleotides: TGTGCCAGCACTGGGACTAGCGGGGGGGCCTGGACCCAGTACTTC.

The CDR3 loop reads CASSRQGSSSGNTIYF. As DNA, the CDR3 is TGTGCCAGCAGCAGACAGGGGTCCTCCTCTGGAAACACCATATATTTT. This chain joins TRBV5-6 and TRBJ1-3, with 8 bases identical to TRBD1. V was clipped by 4 bases and J by 0 bases; unmatched bases: 6. The CDR3 extends over 16 amino acids. The germline CDR1 and CDR2 sequences are SGHDT and YYEEEE.

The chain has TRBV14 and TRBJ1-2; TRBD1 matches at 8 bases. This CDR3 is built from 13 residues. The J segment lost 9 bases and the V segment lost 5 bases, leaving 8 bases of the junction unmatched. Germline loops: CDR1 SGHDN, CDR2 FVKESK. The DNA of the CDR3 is TGTGCCAGCAGCTGGGGACAGGAGAGGAGCTACACCTTC. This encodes CASSWGQERSYTF. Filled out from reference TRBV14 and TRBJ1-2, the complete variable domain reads EAGVTQFPSHSVIEKGQTVTLRCDPISGHDNLYWYRRVMGKEIKFLLHFVKESKQDESGMPNNRFLAERTGGTYSTLKVQPAELEDSGVYFCASSWGQERSYTFGSGTRLTVV.

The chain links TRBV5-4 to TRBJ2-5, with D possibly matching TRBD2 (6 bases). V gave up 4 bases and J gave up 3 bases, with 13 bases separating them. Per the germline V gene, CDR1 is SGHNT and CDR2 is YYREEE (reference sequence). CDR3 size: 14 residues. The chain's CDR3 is CASSRERREETQYF. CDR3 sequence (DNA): TGTGCCAGCAGCCGGGAGCGGAGAGAAGAGACCCAGTACTTC.

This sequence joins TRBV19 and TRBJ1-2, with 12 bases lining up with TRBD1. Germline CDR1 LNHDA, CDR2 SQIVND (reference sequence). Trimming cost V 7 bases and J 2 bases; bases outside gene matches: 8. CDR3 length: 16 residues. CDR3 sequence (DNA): TGTGCCAGTACCGCGGGACAGGGGGCGGCCAACTATGGCTACACCTTC. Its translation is CASTAGQGAANYGYTF.

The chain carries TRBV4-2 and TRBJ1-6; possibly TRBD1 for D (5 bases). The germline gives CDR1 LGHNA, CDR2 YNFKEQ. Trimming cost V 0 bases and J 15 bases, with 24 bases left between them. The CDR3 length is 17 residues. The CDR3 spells CASSQESRQYAPQDLHF. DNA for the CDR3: TGTGCCAGCAGCCAAGAGTCCCGACAGTATGCCCCACAAGACCTCCACTTT.

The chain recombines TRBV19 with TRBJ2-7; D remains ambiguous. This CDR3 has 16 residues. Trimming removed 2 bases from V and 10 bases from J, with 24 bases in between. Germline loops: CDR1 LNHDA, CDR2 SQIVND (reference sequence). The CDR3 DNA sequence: TGTGCCAGTAGTATATCGGCGGTCCGTGACTGGAGTTTCCAGTACTTC. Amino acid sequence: CASSISAVRDWSFQYF.

CDR3 nucleotide sequence: TGTGCCAGCAGCGTAGGGTCGGGGGGTTATACGCAGTATTTT. The encoded protein is CASSVGSGGYTQYF. The rearrangement joins TRBV9 to TRBJ2-3; TRBD2 agrees at 7 bases. CDR1 and CDR2 (germline): SGDLS, YYNGEE. J lost 7 bases, V lost 0 bases, and 5 bases had no gene match. The CDR3 has 14 amino acids. Drawing the rest from reference TRBV9 and TRBJ2-3, the complete variable domain is DSGVTQTPKHLITATGQRVTLRCSPRSGDLSVYWYQQSLDQGLQFLIQYYNGEERAKGNILERFSAQQFPDLHSELNLSSLELGDSALYFCASSVGSGGYTQYFGPGTRLTVL.

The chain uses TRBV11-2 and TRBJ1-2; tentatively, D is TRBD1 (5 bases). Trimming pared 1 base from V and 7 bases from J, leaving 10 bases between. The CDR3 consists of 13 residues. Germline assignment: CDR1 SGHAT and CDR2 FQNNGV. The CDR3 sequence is CASSLAQGGGYTF. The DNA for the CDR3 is TGTGCCAGCAGCTTAGCTCAGGGAGGTGGCTACACCTTC.

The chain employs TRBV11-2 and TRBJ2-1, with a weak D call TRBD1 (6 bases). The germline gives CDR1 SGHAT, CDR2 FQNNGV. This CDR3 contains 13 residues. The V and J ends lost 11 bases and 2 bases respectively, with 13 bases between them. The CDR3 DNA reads TGTGCCGCAAGTCAGGGGCCCTACAATGAGCAGTTCTTC. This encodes CAASQGPYNEQFF.

CDR3 bases: TGTGCCAGCAGACCCCGGGGACAGGGGGACAATCAGCCCCAGCATTTT. As protein: CASRPRGQGDNQPQHF. V usage is TRBV27 and J usage is TRBJ1-5, with TRBD1 identical over 11 bases. This CDR3 is built from 16 residues. Germline lookup yields CDR1 MNHEY and CDR2 SMNVEV (reference sequence). The J segment lost 3 bases and the V segment lost 6 bases, leaving 7 bases of the junction unmatched.

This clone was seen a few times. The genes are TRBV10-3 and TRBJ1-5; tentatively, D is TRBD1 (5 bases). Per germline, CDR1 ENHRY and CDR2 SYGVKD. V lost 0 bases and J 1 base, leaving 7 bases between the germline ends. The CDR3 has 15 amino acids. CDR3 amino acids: CAISESTASNQPQHF. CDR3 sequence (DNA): TGTGCCATCAGTGAGTCGACAGCAAGCAATCAGCCCCAGCATTTT.

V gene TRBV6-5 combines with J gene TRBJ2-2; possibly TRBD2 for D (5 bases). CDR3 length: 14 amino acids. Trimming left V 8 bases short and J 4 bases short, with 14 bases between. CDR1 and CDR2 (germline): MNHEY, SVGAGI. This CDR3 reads CASQLANGTGELFF. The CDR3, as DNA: TGTGCCAGCCAATTAGCGAATGGCACCGGGGAGCTGTTTTTT.

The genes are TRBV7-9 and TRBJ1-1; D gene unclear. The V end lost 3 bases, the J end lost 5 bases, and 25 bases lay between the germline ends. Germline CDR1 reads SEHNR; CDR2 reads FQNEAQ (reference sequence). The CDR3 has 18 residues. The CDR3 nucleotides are TGTGCCAGCAGCTTCAACTTCGGGATCCTTAATGAACGGACTGAAGCTTTCTTT. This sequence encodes CASSFNFGILNERTEAFF.

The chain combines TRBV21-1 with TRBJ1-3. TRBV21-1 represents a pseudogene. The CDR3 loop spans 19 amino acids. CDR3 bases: TGTGCCAGCAGTGGCACGGACCTGTTAGGAGGAGAACCTGGAAACACCATATATTTT. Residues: CASSGTDLLGGEPGNTIYF.

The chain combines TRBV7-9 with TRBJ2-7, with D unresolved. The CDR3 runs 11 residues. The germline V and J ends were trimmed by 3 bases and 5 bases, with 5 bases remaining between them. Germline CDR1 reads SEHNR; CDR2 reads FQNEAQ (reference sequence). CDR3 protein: CASSLAHEQYF. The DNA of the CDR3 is TGTGCCAGCAGCTTGGCCCACGAGCAGTACTTC.

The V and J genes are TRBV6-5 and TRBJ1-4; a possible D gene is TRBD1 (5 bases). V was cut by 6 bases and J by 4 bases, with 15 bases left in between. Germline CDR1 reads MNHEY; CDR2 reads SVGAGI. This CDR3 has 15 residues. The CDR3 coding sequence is TGTGCCAGCAGCCCCGAGACAGTATTTAATGAAAAACTGTTTTTT. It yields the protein CASSPETVFNEKLFF.

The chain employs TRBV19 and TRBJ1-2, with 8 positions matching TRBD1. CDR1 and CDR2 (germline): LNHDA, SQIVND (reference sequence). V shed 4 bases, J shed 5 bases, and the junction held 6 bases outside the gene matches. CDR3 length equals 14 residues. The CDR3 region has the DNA TGTGCCAGTAGTAAGGGGACAGGAAATTATGGCTACACCTTC. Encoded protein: CASSKGTGNYGYTF. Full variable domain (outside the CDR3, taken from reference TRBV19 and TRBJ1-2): DGGITQSPKYLFRKEGQNVTLSCEQNLNHDAMYWYRQDPGQGLRLIYYSQIVNDFQKGDIAEGYSVSREKKESFPLTVTSAQKNPTAFYLCASSKGTGNYGYTFGSGTRLTVV.

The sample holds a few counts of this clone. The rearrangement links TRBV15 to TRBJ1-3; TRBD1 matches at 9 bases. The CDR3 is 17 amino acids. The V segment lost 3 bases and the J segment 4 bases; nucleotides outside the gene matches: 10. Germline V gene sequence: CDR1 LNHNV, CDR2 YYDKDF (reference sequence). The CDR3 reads CATSSPGTGRKGNTIYF. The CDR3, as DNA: TGTGCCACCAGCAGTCCCGGGACAGGGAGGAAGGGAAACACCATATATTTT.

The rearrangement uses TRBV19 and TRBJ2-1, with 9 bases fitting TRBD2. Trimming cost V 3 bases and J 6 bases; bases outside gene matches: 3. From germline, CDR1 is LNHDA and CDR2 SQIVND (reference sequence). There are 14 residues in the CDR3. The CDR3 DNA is TGTGCCAGTAGTATCCTAGCGGGGAGCAATGAGCAGTTCTTC. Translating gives CASSILAGSNEQFF.